This T cell receptor (beta chain) appears in the sequencing data of a study of T cells after posttransplantation cyclophosphamide. Assay: immunoSEQ multiplex PCR; the TCRdb copy retains only in-frame clones and omits some. The sample yields 37,000 or so clones, without any singletons. The source of this sequence is a man in his thirties or forties in good health and a related stem cell transplant donor. Sequenced: PBMCs.

Written as DNA, the CDR3 is TGCGCCAGCAGCTTGGCCCCTAGCGGGGGGAACTACAATGAGCAGTTCTTC. Translation: CASSLAPSGGNYNEQFF. This sequence joins TRBV5-1 and TRBJ2-1; 11 nucleotides match TRBD2. The CDR3 runs to 17 residues. CDR1 is SGHRS, CDR2 YFSETQ, per germline. The J segment lost 3 bases and the V segment lost 0 bases, leaving 5 bases of the junction unmatched. The full variable domain, its missing parts supplied by reference TRBV5-1 and TRBJ2-1, is KAGVTQTPRYLIKTRGQQVTLSCSPISGHRSVSWYQQTPGQGLQFLFEYFSETQRNKGNFPGRFSGRQFSNSRSEMNVSTLELGDSALYLCASSLAPSGGNYNEQFFGPGTRLTVL.